This section outlines one TCR beta chain sequence together with its context. Only in-frame clones appear in the TCRdb table, and some are missing; sequencing was by immunoSEQ multiplex PCR. Found here are around 25,000 clones, around 80% of them singletons; the top ten hold 5.5% to 8.5%. Every single patient, without exception, relapsed after autologous stem cell transplantation, and brentuximab vedotin exposure varied. These data belong to a study of PD-1 blockade in classical Hodgkin lymphoma. Looking at the study overall: It was nivolumab at 3 mg/kg, given intravenously every 2 weeks, that patients received.

Germline loops: CDR1 SGHTA, CDR2 FQGNSA. The ends lost 0 bases at V and 2 bases at J; junction bases unmatched: 4. This CDR3 has 16 residues. V is TRBV7-2 and J is TRBJ2-5; TRBD1 aligns across 9 bases. Sequenced here: peripheral blood mononuclear cells (PBMCs), sampled at baseline. This TCR was recovered from a human donor with classical Hodgkin lymphoma. The chain's CDR3 is CASSLAIGTGQETQYF. In nucleotides, the CDR3 is TGTGCCAGCAGCTTAGCGATCGGGACAGGGCAAGAGACCCAGTACTTC.